This TCR beta chain was identified during a study of tumor and adjacent non-tumor tissue in lung cancer. About the research overall: Stage I to III disease affected some 11 men and roughly 5 women aged about 31 to 80. Some 4.1 million productive TCRbeta reads were obtained per sample on average.

This sample's RNA came from whole unsorted tissue. Chemotherapy-naive patients with new lung cancer underwent thoracic surgery in China, August–late 2014. CDR3 size: 13 residues. Germline V CDR1 and CDR2: DFQATT, SNEGSKA (reference sequence). In this sample, this clonotype turned up once. At one end the junction does not follow the germline gene, possibly because of a read error. A modified ARM-PCR protocol with three rounds of nested PCR amplified TCRbeta. TCRdb called the multiplex PCR reads again in MiXCR, with one record for every CDR3 protein. The sample shows under 250,000 distinct CDR3 sequences, about 76% of them seen only once.

The sequencing sample was made of lung tumor tissue. The gene calls are TRBV20-1 and TRBJ1-6; possible D gene TRBD1, 5 bases. The receptor was isolated from a man in his 60s with non-small cell lung cancer. This chain's CDR3 is CIASQGWDSPLHF. CDR3 coding DNA: TGCATTGCTAGTCAGGGCTGGGATTCACCCCTCCACTTT.